This TCR beta chain was recorded in a study of T cells in Graves' hyperthyroidism and ophthalmopathy. Broader study findings: In the analysis, a 13 V-J model separated ophthalmopathy from stable hyperthyroidism. Blood also held most thyroid clonotypes expanded beyond 0.001.

This CDR3 has 13 residues. V lost 5 bases to trimming and J lost 5 bases, with 12 bases between them. Germline CDR1 and CDR2: PRHDT and FYEKMQ (reference sequence). In this sample, this clonotype turned up many times. Its matching antigen is unknown. Amplification yielded TCR beta CDR3 regions, with RNA transcripts as the source. RT-PCR in the first round (using the HTBI primer set) targeted the TCR CDR3. Each CDR3 protein gets one entry after TCRdb re-called the multiplex PCR reads with MiXCR. The sample lists approximately 870,000 distinct CDR3 sequences; 38% were seen once. Each diagnosis drew on symptoms, thyroxine, TRAb, thyroid ultrasound and orbital computed tomography findings.

Sequenced: blood. The sequence came from a man between 18 and 29 years old with Graves' hyperthyroidism. V gene TRBV13 combines with J gene TRBJ2-5, with D tentatively TRBD2 (6 bases). The CDR3 DNA follows: TGTGCCAGCAGCGCCGGACTATCGGAGACCCAGTACTTC. Its translation: CASSAGLSETQYF. Using reference TRBV13 and TRBJ2-5 for the parts outside the CDR3, the full variable domain is AAGVIQSPRHLIKEKRETATLKCYPIPRHDTVYWYQQGPGQDPQFLISFYEKMQSDKGSIPDRFSAQQFSDYHSELNMSSLELGDSALYFCASSAGLSETQYFGPGTRLLVL.